The clone carrying this T cell receptor beta chain occurred many times. Its matching antigen is unknown. The record originates from a study of blood T cells in healthy people across ages. Study results and caveats: Any changes in expanded clonotypes were possibly confounded, as donor CMV status remained unknown.

This CDR3 region has 12 residues. CDR1 MNHEY and CDR2 SMNVEV come from the germline V gene (reference sequence). Trimming at V came to 5 bases and at J to 4 bases, leaving 1 base not matched to a gene. A second about 7 to 12 cycle PCR used barcoded and J-beta primers. In TCRdb, the 5' RACE reads were re-called with MiXCR into one record per CDR3 protein. The sample consists of 650,000 to 700,000 distinct CDR3 sequences, 32% of them appearing once. The rearrangement uses TRBV27 and TRBJ1-2; the match to TRBD1 covers 7 bases. Material: blood. The TCR comes from a woman of 80 years or more in good health. CDR3 protein: CASSRTGYGYTF. The CDR3 DNA follows: TGTGCCAGCAGTAGGACAGGCTATGGCTACACCTTC.